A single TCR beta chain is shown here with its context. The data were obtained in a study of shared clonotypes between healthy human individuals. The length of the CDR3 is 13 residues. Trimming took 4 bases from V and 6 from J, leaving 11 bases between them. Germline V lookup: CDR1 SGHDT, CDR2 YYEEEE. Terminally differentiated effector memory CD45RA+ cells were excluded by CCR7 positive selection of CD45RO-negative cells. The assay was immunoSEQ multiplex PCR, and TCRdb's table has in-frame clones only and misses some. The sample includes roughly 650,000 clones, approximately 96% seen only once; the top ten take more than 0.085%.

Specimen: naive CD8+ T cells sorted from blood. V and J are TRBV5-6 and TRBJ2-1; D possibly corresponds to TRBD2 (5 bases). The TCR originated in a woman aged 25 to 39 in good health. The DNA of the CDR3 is TGTGCCAGCAGCCGCACTAGGACCAATGAGCAGTTCTTC. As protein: CASSRTRTNEQFF.